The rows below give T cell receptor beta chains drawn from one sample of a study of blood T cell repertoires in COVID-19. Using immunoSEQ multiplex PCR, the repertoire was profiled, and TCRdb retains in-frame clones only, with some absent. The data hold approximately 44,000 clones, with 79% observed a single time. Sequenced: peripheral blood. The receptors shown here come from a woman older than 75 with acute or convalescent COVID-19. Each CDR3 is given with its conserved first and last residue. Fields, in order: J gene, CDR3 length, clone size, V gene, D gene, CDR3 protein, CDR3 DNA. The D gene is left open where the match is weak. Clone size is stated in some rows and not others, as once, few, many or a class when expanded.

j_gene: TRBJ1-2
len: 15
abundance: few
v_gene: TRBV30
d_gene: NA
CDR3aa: CAWRVNEGILLRYTF
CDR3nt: TGTGCCTGGAGGGTTAATGAGGGAATACTCTTACGCTACACCTTC

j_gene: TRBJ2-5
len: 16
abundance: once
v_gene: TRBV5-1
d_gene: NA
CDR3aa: CASSLVGSTAKETQYF
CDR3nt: TGCGCCAGCAGCTTGGTCGGTTCGACAGCAAAAGAGACCCAGTACTTC

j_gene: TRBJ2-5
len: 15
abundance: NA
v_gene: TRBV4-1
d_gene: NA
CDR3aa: CASSQEEERGETQYF
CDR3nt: TGCGCCAGCAGCCAAGAAGAGGAAAGGGGGGAGACCCAGTACTTC

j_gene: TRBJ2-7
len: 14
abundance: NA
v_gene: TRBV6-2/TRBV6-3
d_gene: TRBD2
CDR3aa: CASSWTSGSHEQYF
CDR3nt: TGTGCCAGCAGTTGGACTAGCGGGAGCCACGAGCAGTACTTC

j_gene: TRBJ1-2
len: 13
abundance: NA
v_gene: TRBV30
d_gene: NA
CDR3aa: CAWSVGQSYGYTF
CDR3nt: TGTGCCTGGAGTGTTGGGCAGAGCTATGGCTACACCTTC

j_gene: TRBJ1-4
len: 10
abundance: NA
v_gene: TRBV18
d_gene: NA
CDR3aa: CATHGEKLFF
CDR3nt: TGTGCCACCCACGGGGAAAAACTGTTTTTT

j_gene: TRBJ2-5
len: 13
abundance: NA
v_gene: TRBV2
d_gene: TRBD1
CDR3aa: CASRQQGAETQYF
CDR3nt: TGTGCCAGCAGGCAACAGGGGGCTGAGACCCAGTACTTC

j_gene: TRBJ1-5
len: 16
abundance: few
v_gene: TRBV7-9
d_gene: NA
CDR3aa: CASSRVYWGELEPQHF
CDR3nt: TGTGCCAGCAGCCGGGTGTACTGGGGGGAATTGGAGCCCCAGCATTTT

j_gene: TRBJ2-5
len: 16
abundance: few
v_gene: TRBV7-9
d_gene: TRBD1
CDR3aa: CASSSSHGQGGETQYF
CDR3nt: TGTGCCAGCAGCTCGAGCCACGGACAGGGAGGAGAGACCCAGTACTTC

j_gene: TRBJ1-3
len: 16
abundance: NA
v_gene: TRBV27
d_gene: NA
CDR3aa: CASSLSNGISGNTIYF
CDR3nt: TGTGCCAGCAGTTTATCGAACGGGATTTCTGGAAACACCATATATTTT

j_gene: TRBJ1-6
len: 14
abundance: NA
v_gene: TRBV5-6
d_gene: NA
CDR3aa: CASSLPTSHSPLHF
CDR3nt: TGTGCCAGCAGCTTGCCGACATCACATTCACCCCTCCACTTT

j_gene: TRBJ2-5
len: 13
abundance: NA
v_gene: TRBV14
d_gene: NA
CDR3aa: CASSQARGGTQYF
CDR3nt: TGTGCCAGCAGCCAAGCAAGGGGAGGGACCCAGTACTTC

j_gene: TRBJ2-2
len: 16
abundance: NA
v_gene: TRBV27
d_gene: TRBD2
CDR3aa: CASGGLAGVGTGELFF
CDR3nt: TGTGCCAGCGGGGGACTAGCGGGAGTTGGTACCGGGGAGCTGTTTTTT

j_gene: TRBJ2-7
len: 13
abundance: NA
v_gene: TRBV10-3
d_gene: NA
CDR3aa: CAISAGHSYEQYF
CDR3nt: TGTGCCATCAGTGCAGGGCACTCCTACGAGCAGTACTTC

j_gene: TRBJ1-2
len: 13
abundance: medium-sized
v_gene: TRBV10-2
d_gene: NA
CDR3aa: CASSEGGNYGYTF
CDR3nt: TGCGCCAGCAGTGAGGGGGGCAACTATGGCTACACCTTC

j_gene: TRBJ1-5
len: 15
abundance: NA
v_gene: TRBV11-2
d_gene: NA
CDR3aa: CASSLAPEWNQPQHF
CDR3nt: TGTGCCAGCAGCTTAGCCCCCGAGTGGAATCAGCCCCAGCATTTT

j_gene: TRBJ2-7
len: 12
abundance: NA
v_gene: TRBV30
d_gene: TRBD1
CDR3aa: CACSGQGYEQYF
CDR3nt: TGTGCCTGCTCGGGACAGGGGTACGAGCAGTACTTC

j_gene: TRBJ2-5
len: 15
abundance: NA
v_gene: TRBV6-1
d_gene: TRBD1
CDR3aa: CASSDGTGAWETQYF
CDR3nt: TGTGCCAGCAGTGATGGGACAGGGGCTTGGGAGACCCAGTACTTC

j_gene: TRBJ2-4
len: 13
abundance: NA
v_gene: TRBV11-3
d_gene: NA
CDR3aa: CASSLDPKNIQYF
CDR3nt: TGTGCCAGCAGCTTAGACCCGAAAAACATTCAGTACTTC

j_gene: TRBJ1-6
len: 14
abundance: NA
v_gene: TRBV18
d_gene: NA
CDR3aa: CASSLDRAGSPLHF
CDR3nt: TGTGCCAGCTCGCTAGACAGAGCAGGTTCACCCCTCCACTTT

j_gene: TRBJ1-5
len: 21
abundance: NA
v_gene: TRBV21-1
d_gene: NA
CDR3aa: CASSPPINRGLAIPLNQPQHF
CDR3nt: TGTGCCAGCAGCCCTCCTATAAACAGGGGATTAGCAATCCCCCTAAATCAGCCCCAGCATTTT

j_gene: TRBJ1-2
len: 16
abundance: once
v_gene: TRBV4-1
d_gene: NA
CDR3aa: CASSQDRSAGGYGYTF
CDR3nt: TGCGCCAGCAGCCAAGATCGGTCAGCAGGTGGCTATGGCTACACCTTC

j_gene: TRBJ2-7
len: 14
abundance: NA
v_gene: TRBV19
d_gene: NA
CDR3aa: CASSMNGAAYEQYF
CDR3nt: TGTGCCAGTAGTATGAATGGAGCGGCCTACGAGCAGTACTTC

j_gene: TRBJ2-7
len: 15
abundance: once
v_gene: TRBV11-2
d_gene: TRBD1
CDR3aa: CASSPRVTGAYEQYF
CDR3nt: TGTGCCAGCAGCCCCCGGGTGACAGGGGCCTACGAGCAGTACTTC

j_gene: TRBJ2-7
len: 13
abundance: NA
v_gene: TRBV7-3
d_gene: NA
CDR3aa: CASSKDTAYEQYF
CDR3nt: TGTGCCAGCAGCAAAGACACGGCCTACGAGCAGTACTTC

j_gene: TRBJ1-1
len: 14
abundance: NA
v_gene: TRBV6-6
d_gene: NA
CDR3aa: CASSPTSGNTEAFF
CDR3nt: TGTGCCAGCAGCCCTACAAGCGGGAACACTGAAGCTTTCTTT

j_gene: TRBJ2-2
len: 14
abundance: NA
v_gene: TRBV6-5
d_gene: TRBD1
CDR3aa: CASSVTGGNGELFF
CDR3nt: TGTGCCAGCAGCGTAACAGGGGGCAACGGGGAGCTGTTTTTT

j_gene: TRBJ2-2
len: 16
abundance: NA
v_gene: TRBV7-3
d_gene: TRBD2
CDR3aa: CASSLRTSGATGELFF
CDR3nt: TGTGCCAGCAGCTTAAGGACTAGCGGAGCCACCGGGGAGCTGTTTTTT

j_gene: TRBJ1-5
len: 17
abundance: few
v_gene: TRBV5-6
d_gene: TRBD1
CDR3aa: CASSFARDSYSNQPQHF
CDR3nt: TGTGCCAGCAGCTTCGCCCGGGACAGCTATAGCAATCAGCCCCAGCATTTT

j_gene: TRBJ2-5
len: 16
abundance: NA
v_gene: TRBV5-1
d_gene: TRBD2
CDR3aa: CASSPSLSGSPETQYF
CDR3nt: TGCGCCAGCAGCCCGTCGCTTAGCGGGAGTCCAGAGACCCAGTACTTC

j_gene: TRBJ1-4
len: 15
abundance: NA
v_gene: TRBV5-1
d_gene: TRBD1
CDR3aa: CASSLADRSNEKLFF
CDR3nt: TGCGCCAGCAGCTTGGCGGACAGGTCTAATGAAAAACTGTTTTTT

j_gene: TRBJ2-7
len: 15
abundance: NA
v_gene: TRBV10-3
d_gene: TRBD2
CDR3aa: CAIRRGLAGSYEQYF
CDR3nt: TGTGCCATCAGGAGAGGACTAGCGGGATCCTACGAGCAGTACTTC

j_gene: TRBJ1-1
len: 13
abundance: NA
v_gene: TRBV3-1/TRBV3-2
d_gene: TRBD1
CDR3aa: CASSWTGNTEAFF
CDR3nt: TGTGCCAGCAGCTGGACAGGGAACACTGAAGCTTTCTTT

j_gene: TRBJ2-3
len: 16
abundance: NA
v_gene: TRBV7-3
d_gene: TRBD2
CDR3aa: CASSLTSSGSWDTQYF
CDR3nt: TGTGCCAGCAGCTTAACGTCTAGCGGGAGTTGGGATACGCAGTATTTT

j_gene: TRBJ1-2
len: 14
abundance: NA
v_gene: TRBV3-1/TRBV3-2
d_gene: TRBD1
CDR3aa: CASRQTGDYYGYTF
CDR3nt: TGTGCCAGCAGGCAGACAGGGGACTACTATGGCTACACCTTC

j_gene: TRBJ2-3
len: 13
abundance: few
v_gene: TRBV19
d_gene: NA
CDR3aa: CASSYTITDTQYF
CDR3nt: TGTGCCAGTAGCTATACTATCACAGATACGCAGTATTTT

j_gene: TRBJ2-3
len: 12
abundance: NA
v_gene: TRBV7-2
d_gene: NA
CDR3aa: CASSPYTDTQYF
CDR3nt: TGTGCCAGCAGCCCCTACACAGATACGCAGTATTTT

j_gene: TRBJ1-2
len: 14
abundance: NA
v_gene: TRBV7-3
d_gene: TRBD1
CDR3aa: CASSAGTGVYGYTF
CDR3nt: TGTGCCAGCAGCGCCGGGACAGGGGTCTATGGCTACACCTTC

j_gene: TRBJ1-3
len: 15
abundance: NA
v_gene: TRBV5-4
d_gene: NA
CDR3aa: CASSPGRGSGNTIYF
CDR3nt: TGTGCCAGCAGCCCCGGGAGGGGCTCTGGAAACACCATATATTTT